One sample yielded the 10 T cell receptor beta chains listed below, sequenced in a study of T cell repertoires in cytomegalovirus infection. TCRdb fed the reads into MiXCR, producing one record per CDR3 protein. The table lists about 160,000 distinct CDR3 sequences, about 20% of them singletons, with 25% in the top ten. What these receptors recognize is not known. This specimen was CD8+ T cells from cultured PBMCs, taken from culture after CMV antigen stimulation. Every receptor here comes from a human donor in good health (CMV status not recorded). Some clones in this sample may be carry-over from other donors' samples.

This clonotype was counted between two and nine times. This chain connects TRBV5-6 to TRBJ1-1; D is undetermined. V lost 0 bases, J lost 3 bases, and 12 bases lay in between. Germline CDR1 SGHDT, CDR2 YYEEEE. The CDR3 runs 15 residues. CDR3 in amino acids: CASSLAGERDTEAFF. In DNA form, the CDR3 reads TGTGCCAGCAGCTTGGCCGGGGAGCGGGACACTGAAGCTTTCTTT.

The chain links TRBV7-2 to TRBJ2-3; 7 bases are shared with TRBD2. The V and J ends lost 1 base and 0 bases, in that order; junction bases with no gene match: 7. Per the germline V gene, CDR1 is SGHTA and CDR2 is FQGNSA. This CDR3 region has 17 residues. The CDR3 DNA is TGTGCCAGCAGCTTAGATCCCCCCGGGGGGAGCACAGATACGCAGTATTTT. This translates into CASSLDPPGGSTDTQYF.

Worth noting for this clonotype: A junction boundary mismatches the germline segment, possibly from a read error. The chain combines TRBV24-1 with TRBJ2-1; D is ambiguous. CDR1 and CDR2 (germline): KGHDR, SFDVKD. The CDR3 is made up of 15 amino acids. CDR3 DNA: TGTGCCACCAGTGATTGGGCCGGGCCAGGCAATGAGCAGTTATTC. Translated, it gives CATSDWAGPGNEQLF.

V gene TRBV18 combines with J gene TRBJ1-2; D call uncertain. The CDR3 is made up of 14 amino acids. CDR1 KGHSH and CDR2 LQKENI come from the germline V gene. Trimming left V 1 base short and J 5 bases short, with 11 bases between. The CDR3, as DNA: TGTGCCAGCTCACCACTGCGTGCACCGTATGGCTACACCTTC. Protein product: CASSPLRAPYGYTF.

This clonotype turned up a few times. This chain joins TRBV7-3 and TRBJ2-4; TRBD1 matches at 9 bases. Losses at the gene ends were 4 bases for V and 3 bases for J; bases not matched to a gene: 10. Germline CDR1 SGHTA, CDR2 FQGTGA. The CDR3 is 17 amino acids. CDR3 sequence: CASSSDWDRVDKNIQYF. The DNA of the CDR3 is TGTGCCAGCAGCTCCGATTGGGACAGGGTTGACAAAAACATTCAGTACTTC.

This clonotype is termed medium-sized. The rearrangement uses TRBV4-1 and TRBJ2-5, with 9 bases aligning to TRBD2. The trim removed 4 bases at V and 5 bases at J, leaving 11 bases unmatched. Germline loops: CDR1 MGHRA, CDR2 YSYEKL. CDR3 length equals 16 residues. For the CDR3, the DNA is TGCGCCAGCAGCCCCTCTGGGCGGGGGGGCCTCGAGACCCAGTACTTC. Encoded protein: CASSPSGRGGLETQYF.

The genes are TRBV11-2 and TRBJ1-2; no definite D call. Trimming pared 5 bases from V and 3 bases from J, leaving 19 bases between. Germline values: CDR1 SGHAT, CDR2 FQNNGV. The CDR3 is 16 amino acids. CDR3 sequence (DNA): TGTGCCAGCAGCCCTGGAAAATGGGTCGTCGACTATGGCTACACCTTC. Translating it yields CASSPGKWVVDYGYTF. Together with reference TRBV11-2 and TRBJ1-2, the CDR3 gives the full variable domain: EAGVAQSPRYKIIEKRQSVAFWCNPISGHATLYWYQQILGQGPKLLIQFQNNGVVDDSQLPKDRFSAERLKGVDSTLKIQPAKLEDSAVYLCASSPGKWVVDYGYTFGSGTRLTVV.

This clonotype occurred a few times. The chain recombines TRBV6-2 or TRBV6-3 with TRBJ2-7; 8 bases are a match to TRBD1. CDR1 is MNHEY and CDR2 is SVGEGT in the germline V gene. Trimming cost V 2 bases and J 1 base; bases outside gene matches: 10. CDR3 length: 17 amino acids. CDR3: CASSYRTGTGTSYEQYF. The CDR3 bases are TGTGCCAGCAGTTACCGAACCGGGACAGGCACATCCTACGAGCAGTACTTC.

The chain combines TRBV2 with TRBJ2-1; D unresolved. The V gene lost 6 bases and the J gene lost 12 bases, with 9 bases spanning the gap. The CDR3 is made up of 10 amino acids. The germline gives CDR1 SNHLY, CDR2 FYNNEI. CDR3 sequence (DNA): TGTGCCAGCAGAGGGTATCTGCAGTTCTTC. Amino acid sequence: CASRGYLQFF.

This chain connects TRBV28 to TRBJ2-1; 9 bases match TRBD1. J gave up 7 bases and V 6 bases, and 16 bases lay outside the gene matches. CDR3 size: 17 residues. Germline assignment: CDR1 MDHEN and CDR2 SYDVKM. The CDR3 DNA sequence: TGTGCCAGCAGCCCCACCGTCCGGGACAGGGATCGGAATGAGCAGTTCTTC. As protein: CASSPTVRDRDRNEQFF.